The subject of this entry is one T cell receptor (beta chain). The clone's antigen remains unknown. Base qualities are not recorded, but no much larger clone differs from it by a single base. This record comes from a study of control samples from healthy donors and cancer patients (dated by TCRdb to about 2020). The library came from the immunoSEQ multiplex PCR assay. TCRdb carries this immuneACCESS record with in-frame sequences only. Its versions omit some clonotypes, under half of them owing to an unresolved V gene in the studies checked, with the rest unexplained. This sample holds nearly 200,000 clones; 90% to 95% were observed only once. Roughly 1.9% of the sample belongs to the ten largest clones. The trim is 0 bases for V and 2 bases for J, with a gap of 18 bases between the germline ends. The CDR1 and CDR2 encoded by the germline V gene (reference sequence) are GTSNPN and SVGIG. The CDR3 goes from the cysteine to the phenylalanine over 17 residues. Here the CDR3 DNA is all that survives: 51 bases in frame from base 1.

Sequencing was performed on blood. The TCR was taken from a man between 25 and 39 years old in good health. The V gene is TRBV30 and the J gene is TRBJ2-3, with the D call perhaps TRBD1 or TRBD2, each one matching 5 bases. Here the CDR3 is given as CAWSVSGRHHNTDTQYF. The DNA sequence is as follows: TGTGCCTGGAGTGTCTCAGGGAGACACCACAACACAGATACGCAGTATTTT.